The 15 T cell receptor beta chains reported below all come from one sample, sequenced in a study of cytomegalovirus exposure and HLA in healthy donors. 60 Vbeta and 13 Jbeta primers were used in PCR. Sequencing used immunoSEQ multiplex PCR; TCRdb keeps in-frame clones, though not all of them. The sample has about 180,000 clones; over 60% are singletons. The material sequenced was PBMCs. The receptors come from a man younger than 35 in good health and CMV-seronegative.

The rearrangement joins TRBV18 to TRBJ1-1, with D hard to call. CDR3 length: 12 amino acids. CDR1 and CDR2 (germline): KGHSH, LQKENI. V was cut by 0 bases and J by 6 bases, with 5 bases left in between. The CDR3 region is CASSPPSAEAFF. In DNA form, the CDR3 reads TGTGCCAGCTCACCACCGAGCGCTGAAGCTTTCTTT.

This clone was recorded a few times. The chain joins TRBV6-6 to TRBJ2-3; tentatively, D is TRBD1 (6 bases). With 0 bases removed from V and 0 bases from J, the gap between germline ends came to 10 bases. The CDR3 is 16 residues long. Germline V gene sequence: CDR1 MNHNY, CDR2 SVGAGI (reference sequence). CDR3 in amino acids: CASSYSKRGSTDTQYF. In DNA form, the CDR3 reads TGTGCCAGCAGTTACTCCAAGAGGGGGAGCACAGATACGCAGTATTTT.

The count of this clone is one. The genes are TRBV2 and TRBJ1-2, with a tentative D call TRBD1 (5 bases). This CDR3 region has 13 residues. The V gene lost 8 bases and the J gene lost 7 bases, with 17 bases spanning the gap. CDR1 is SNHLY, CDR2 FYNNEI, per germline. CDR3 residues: CASGHRGSGGYTF. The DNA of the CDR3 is TGTGCCAGCGGACACCGGGGGTCGGGTGGCTACACCTTC.

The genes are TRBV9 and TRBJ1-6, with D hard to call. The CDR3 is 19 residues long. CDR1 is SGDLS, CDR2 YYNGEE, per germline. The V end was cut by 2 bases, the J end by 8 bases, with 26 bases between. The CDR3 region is CASSVSPIIQATFDSPLHF. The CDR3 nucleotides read TGTGCCAGCAGCGTTTCGCCGATTATTCAGGCAACCTTTGATTCACCCCTCCACTTT.

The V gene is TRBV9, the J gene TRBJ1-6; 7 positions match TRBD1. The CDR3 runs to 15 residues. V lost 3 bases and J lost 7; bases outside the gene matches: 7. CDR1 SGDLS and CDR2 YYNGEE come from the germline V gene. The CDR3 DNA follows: TGTGCCAGCAGCGCCCCGGGACAGCCAAATTCACCCCTCCACTTT. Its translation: CASSAPGQPNSPLHF.

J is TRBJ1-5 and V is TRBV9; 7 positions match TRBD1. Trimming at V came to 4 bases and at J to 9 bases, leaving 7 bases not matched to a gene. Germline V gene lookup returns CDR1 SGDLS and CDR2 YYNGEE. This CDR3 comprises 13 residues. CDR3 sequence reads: CASSRTGEGPQHF. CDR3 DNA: TGTGCCAGCAGCCGGACAGGTGAAGGGCCCCAGCATTTT.

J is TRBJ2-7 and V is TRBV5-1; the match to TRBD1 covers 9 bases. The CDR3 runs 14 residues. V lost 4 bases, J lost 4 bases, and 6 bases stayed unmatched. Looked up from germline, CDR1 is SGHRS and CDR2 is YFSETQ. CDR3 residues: CASSPDRGLYEQYF. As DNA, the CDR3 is TGCGCCAGCAGCCCGGACAGGGGTCTATACGAGCAGTACTTC.

The CDR3 sequence is CASSLTTSENYNEQFF. In nucleotides, the CDR3 is TGCGCCAGCAGCTTGACGACTAGCGAGAACTACAATGAGCAGTTCTTC. J is TRBJ2-1 and V is TRBV5-1, with TRBD2 matching over 8 bases. CDR1 is SGHRS and CDR2 is YFSETQ in the germline V gene. Trimming at V came to 1 base and at J to 3 bases, leaving 6 bases not matched to a gene. CDR3 length equals 16 residues.

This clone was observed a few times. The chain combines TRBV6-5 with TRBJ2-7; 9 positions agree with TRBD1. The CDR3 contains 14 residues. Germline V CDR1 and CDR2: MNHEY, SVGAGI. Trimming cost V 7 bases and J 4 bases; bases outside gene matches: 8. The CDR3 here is CASKPDRGTYEQYF. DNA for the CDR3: TGTGCCAGCAAGCCGGACAGGGGTACGTACGAGCAGTACTTC.

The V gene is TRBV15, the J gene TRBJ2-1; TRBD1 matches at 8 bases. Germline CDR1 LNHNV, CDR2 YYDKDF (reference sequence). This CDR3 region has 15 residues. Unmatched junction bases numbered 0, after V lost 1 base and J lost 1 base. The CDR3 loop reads CATSRGQGSYNEQFF. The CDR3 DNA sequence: TGTGCCACCAGCAGAGGACAGGGGTCCTACAATGAGCAGTTCTTC.

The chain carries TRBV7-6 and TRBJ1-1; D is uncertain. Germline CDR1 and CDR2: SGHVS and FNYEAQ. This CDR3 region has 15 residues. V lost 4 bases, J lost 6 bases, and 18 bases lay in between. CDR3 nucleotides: TGTGCCAGCAGCTCGCGGGAGGGTTCAAACCCTGAAGCTTTCTTT. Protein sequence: CASSSREGSNPEAFF.

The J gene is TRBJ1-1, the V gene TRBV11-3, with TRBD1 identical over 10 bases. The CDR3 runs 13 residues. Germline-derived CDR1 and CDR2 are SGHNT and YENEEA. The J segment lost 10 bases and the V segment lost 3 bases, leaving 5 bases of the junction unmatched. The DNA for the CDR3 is TGTGCCAGCAGCTTGGGTGGGACAGGGGCAGCTTTCTTT. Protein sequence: CASSLGGTGAAFF.

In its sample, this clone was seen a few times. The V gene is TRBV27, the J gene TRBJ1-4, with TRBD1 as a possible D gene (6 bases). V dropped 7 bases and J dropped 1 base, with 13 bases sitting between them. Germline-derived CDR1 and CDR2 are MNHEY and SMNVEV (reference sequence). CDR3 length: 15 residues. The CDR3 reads CASKNYRVTNEKLFF. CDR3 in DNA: TGTGCCAGCAAAAATTACAGGGTAACTAATGAAAAACTGTTTTTT.

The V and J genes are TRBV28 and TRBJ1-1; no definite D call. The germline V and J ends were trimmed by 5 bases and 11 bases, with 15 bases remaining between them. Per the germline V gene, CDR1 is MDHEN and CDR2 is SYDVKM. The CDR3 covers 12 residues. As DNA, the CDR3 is TGTGCCAGCAGTACAGTTCTCCCTGCGGCTTTCTTT. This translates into CASSTVLPAAFF.

CDR3 nucleotide sequence: TGCGCCAGCAGCCAAGATTCGGGGGATACCTACGAGCAGTACTTC. This sequence encodes CASSQDSGDTYEQYF. The chain recombines TRBV4-1 with TRBJ2-7; D perhaps matches TRBD2 (6 bases). Germline V gene lookup returns CDR1 MGHRA and CDR2 YSYEKL. The CDR3 contains 15 residues. Trimming left V 0 bases short and J 2 bases short, with 11 bases between.